The 13 T cell receptor beta chains reported below all come from one sample, sequenced in a study of cytotoxic CD8 clonotypes in ibrutinib-treated CLL. The protocol was immunoSEQ multiplex PCR, while the TCRdb copy is restricted to in-frame clones and leaves out a portion. The sample shows about 29,000 clones, more than 65% of them seen only once. This specimen was PBMCs, taken after 24 months of ibrutinib treatment. The receptors stem from a human donor with chronic lymphocytic leukemia.

The chain couples TRBV28 to TRBJ2-7, with a weak D call TRBD1 (5 bases). This CDR3 spans 13 amino acids. Trimming stripped 4 bases from V and 2 bases from J, with 9 bases between. Per the germline V gene, CDR1 is MDHEN and CDR2 is SYDVKM. CDR3 DNA: TGTGCCAGCAGTTCGACAGCACCCTACGAGCAGTACTTC. It specifies CASSSTAPYEQYF.

J is TRBJ1-2 and V is TRBV9; 9 bases map to TRBD1. From germline, CDR1 is SGDLS and CDR2 YYNGEE. Germline trimming cut 0 bases from V and 0 bases from J; bases unmatched to any gene: 0. This CDR3 spans 15 amino acids. This CDR3 reads CASSVGTGANYGYTF. Written as DNA, the CDR3 is TGTGCCAGCAGCGTAGGGACAGGGGCTAACTATGGCTACACCTTC.

This sequence joins TRBV6-4 and TRBJ1-3; no definite D call. Germline V gene lookup returns CDR1 MRHNA and CDR2 SNTAGT. The CDR3 loop spans 15 amino acids. The V end was cut by 0 bases, the J end by 0 bases, with 6 bases between. The CDR3 DNA sequence: TGTGCCAGCAGTGACTCGAACCGCTCTGGAAACACCATATATTTT. Its protein product is CASSDSNRSGNTIYF.

This clone appeared a few times. The chain is built from TRBV27 and TRBJ1-1; the D is unclear. Germline CDR1 is MNHEY and CDR2 is SMNVEV (reference sequence). V was shortened by 6 bases and J by 1 base, with 9 bases between the two germline ends. This CDR3 region has 13 residues. CDR3 DNA: TGTGCCAGCAGACGGGCAAGGAACACTGAAGCTTTCTTT. Protein: CASRRARNTEAFF.

This rearrangement joins TRBV2 to TRBJ2-7, with D possibly being TRBD2 (6 bases). Trimming shortened V by 6 bases and J by 2 bases, and 11 bases separated the two germline ends. This CDR3 has 13 residues. CDR1 is SNHLY, CDR2 FYNNEI, per germline. For the CDR3, the DNA is TGTGCCAGCAGCGGGGACTCCACCTACGAGCAGTACTTC. Translation gives CASSGDSTYEQYF.

The chain uses TRBV19 and TRBJ2-7; weak D call: TRBD2 (6 bases). Trimming removed 6 bases from V and 2 bases from J, with 11 bases in between. The CDR3 spans 13 residues. CDR1 is LNHDA, CDR2 SQIVND, per germline (reference sequence). The CDR3 bases are TGTGCCAGTAGGGATCCGGGGGCCTACGAGCAGTACTTC. It translates to CASRDPGAYEQYF. The whole variable domain, remainder taken from reference TRBV19 and TRBJ2-7, is DGGITQSPKYLFRKEGQNVTLSCEQNLNHDAMYWYRQDPGQGLRLIYYSQIVNDFQKGDIAEGYSVSREKKESFPLTVTSAQKNPTAFYLCASRDPGAYEQYFGPGTRLTVT.

V is TRBV4-1 and J is TRBJ2-2; perhaps D is TRBD1 or TRBD2 (5 bases each). Trimming took off 5 bases at V and 3 bases at J, with 13 bases between the two ends. From germline, CDR1 is MGHRA and CDR2 YSYEKL. This CDR3 has 15 amino acids. The CDR3 DNA reads as TGCGCCAGCAGCTTACGGGACCTAGACACCGGGGAGCTGTTTTTT. Translation: CASSLRDLDTGELFF.

The chain uses TRBV19 and TRBJ1-2; the D is unclear. The V and J ends lost 1 base and 1 base respectively, with 4 bases between them. This CDR3 is built from 13 residues. Germline V lookup: CDR1 LNHDA, CDR2 SQIVND (reference sequence). CDR3 DNA sequence: TGTGCCAGTAGTATAGGTCGTAACTATGGCTACACCTTC. Encoded protein: CASSIGRNYGYTF.

This clone was counted only a few times. DNA for the CDR3: TGTGCCTGGACGAGAAGGCAGGAGACTGAAGCTTTCTTT. This encodes CAWTRRQETEAFF. The chain carries TRBV30 and TRBJ1-1; D not certain. CDR3 length: 13 amino acids. Germline CDR1 reads GTSNPN; CDR2 reads SVGIG (reference sequence). V dropped 4 bases and J dropped 5 bases, with 14 bases sitting between them.

The rearrangement joins TRBV30 to TRBJ1-3, with a weak D call TRBD1 (5 bases). The CDR3 covers 16 residues. Trimming shortened V by 3 bases and J by 5 bases, and 20 bases separated the two germline ends. The germline V gene encodes CDR1 GTSNPN and CDR2 SVGIG (reference sequence). CDR3 in DNA: TGTGCCTGGAGGCCCCCTGGCAGGGACCTTAGAAACACCATATATTTT. Translation gives CAWRPPGRDLRNTIYF.

The chain uses TRBV27 and TRBJ2-7; unclear D gene. The CDR3 is made up of 12 amino acids. CDR1 MNHEY and CDR2 SMNVEV come from the germline V gene (reference sequence). V was shortened by 6 bases and J by 6 bases, with 12 bases between the two germline ends. DNA for the CDR3: TGTGCCAGCAGCCCCACTCACCGCGAGCAGTACTTC. This translates into CASSPTHREQYF.

The chain links TRBV19 to TRBJ2-3, with 9 nucleotides matching TRBD1. This CDR3 is built from 16 residues. The trim removed 2 bases at V and 4 bases at J, leaving 7 bases unmatched. Germline CDR1 LNHDA, CDR2 SQIVND (reference sequence). This CDR3 is CASSIRWRTGADTQYF. The CDR3 bases are TGTGCCAGTAGTATAAGGTGGAGGACAGGGGCAGATACGCAGTATTTT. The full variable domain, completed using reference TRBV19 and TRBJ2-3, is DGGITQSPKYLFRKEGQNVTLSCEQNLNHDAMYWYRQDPGQGLRLIYYSQIVNDFQKGDIAEGYSVSREKKESFPLTVTSAQKNPTAFYLCASSIRWRTGADTQYFGPGTRLTVL.

The chain combines TRBV5-6 with TRBJ2-5; D may correspond to TRBD1 or TRBD2 (5 bases each). The V and J ends lost 0 bases and 9 bases respectively, with 18 bases between them. The CDR3 has 15 amino acids. Germline V gene sequence: CDR1 SGHDT, CDR2 YYEEEE. CDR3 loop: CASSLVGHGESPQYF. CDR3 sequence (DNA): TGTGCCAGCAGCTTGGTCGGACATGGGGAGAGCCCCCAGTACTTC.